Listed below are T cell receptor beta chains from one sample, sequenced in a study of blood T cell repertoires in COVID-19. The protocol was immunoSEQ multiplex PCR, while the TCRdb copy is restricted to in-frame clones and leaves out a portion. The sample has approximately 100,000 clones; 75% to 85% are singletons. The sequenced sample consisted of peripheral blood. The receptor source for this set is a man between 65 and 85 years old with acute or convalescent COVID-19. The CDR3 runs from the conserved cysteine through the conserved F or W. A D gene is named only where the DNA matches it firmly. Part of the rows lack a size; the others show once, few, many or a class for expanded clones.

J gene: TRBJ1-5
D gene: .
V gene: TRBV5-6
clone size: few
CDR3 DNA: TGTGCCAGCAGCTTATTCAGGGCCTTAGGTCAGCCCCAGCATTTT
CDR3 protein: CASSLFRALGQPQHF

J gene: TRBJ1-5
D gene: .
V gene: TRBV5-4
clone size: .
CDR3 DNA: TGTGCCAGCAGCCCGGGGGGGGAACGGGGTAGCAATCAGCCCCAGCATTTT
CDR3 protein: CASSPGGERGSNQPQHF

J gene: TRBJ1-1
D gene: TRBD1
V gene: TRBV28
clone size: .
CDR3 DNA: TGTGCCAGCAGACCGGGACAGGGGGACCGAGCTTTCTTT
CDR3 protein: CASRPGQGDRAFF

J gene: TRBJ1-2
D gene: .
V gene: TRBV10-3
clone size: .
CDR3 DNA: TGTGCCATCAGGATACAGGGCCGGGACTATGGCTACACCTTC
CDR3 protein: CAIRIQGRDYGYTF

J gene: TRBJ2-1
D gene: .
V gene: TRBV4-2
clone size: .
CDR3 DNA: TGTGCCAGCAGACCCTTACTTTCCAGGGGAAGGAATGAGCAGTTCTTC
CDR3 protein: CASRPLLSRGRNEQFF

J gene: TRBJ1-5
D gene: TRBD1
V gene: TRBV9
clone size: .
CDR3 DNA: TGTGCCAGCAGCGCAACGACAGGGGAGTCCAATCAGCCCCAGCATTTT
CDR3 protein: CASSATTGESNQPQHF

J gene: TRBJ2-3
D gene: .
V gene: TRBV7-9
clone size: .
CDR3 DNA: TGTGCCAGCAGCGACACTCGAGATACGCAGTATTTT
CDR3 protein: CASSDTRDTQYF

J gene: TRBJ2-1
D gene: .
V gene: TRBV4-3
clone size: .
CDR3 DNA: TGCGCCAGCAGCCAATCTTTCAATGAGCAGTTCTTC
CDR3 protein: CASSQSFNEQFF

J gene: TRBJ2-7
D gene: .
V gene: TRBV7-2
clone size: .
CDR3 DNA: TGTGCCAGCAGCCCCTCGTCGGGAACAACCTACGAGCAGTACTTC
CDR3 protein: CASSPSSGTTYEQYF

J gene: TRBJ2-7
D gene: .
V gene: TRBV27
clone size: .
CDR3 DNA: TGTGCCAGCAGTTACAGGGTCGGGTACGAGCAGTACTTC
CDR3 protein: CASSYRVGYEQYF

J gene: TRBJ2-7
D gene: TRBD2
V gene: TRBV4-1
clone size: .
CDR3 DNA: TGCGCCAGCAGTCGTACTTTCGGGACTAGCGGTAGCTCCTACGAGCAGTACTTC
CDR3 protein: CASSRTFGTSGSSYEQYF

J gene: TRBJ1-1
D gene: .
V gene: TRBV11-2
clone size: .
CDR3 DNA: TGTGCCAGCAGACTCGACGGGATGAACACTGAAGCTTTCTTT
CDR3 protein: CASRLDGMNTEAFF

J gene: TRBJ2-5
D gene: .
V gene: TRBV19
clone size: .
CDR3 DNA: TGTGCCAGTAGTATGAGGTTGGTAGAGACCCAGTACTTC
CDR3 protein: CASSMRLVETQYF